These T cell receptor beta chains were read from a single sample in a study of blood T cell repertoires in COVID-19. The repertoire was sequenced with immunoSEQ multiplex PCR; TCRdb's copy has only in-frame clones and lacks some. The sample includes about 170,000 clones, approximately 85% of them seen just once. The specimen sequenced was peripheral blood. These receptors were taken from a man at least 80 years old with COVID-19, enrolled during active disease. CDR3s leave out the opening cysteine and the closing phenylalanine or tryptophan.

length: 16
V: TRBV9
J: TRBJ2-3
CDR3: ASSRRGYSGGRTDTQY

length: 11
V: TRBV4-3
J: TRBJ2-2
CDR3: ASSQGVHGELF

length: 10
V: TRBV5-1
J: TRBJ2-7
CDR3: ASSPHTGTEY

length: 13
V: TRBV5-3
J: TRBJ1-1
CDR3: ARSLRDRANTEAF

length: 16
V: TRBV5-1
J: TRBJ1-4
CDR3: ASSFRHYREKANEKLF

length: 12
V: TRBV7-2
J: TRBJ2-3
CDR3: ASSQGGYTDTQY

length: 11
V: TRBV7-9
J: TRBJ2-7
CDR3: ASSFTGAGEQY

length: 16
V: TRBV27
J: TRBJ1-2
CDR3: ASSFLDRGPLRLYGYT

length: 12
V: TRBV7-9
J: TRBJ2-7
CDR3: ASSAIGPKGEQY

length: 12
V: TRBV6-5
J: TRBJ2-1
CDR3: ASSRTGGLNEQF

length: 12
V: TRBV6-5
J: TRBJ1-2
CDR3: ASSYRGLGYGYT

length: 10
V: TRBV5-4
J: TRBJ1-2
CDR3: ASSFGNHGYT

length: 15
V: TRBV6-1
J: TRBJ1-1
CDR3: ASSESPLAGVHTEAF

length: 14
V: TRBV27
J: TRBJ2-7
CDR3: ASSPQQGWSSYEQY

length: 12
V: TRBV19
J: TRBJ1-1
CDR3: ASSITGFDTEAF

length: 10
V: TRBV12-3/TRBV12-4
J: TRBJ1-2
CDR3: ASSFQGDGYT

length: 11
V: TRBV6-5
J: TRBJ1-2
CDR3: ASTPGVGWGYT

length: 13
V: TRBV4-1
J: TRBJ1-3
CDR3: ASSQTPSSGNTIY

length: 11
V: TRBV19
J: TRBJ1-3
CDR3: ASAEGAGNTIY

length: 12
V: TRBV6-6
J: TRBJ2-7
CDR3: ASRTGTVTYEQY

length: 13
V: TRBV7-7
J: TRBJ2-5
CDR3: ASSPTQGGQETQY

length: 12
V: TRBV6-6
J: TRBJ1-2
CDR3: ASSYRDRDYGYT

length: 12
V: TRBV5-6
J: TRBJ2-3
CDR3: ASRDRGGTDTQY

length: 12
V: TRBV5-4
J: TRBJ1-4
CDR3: ASSFGGRGEKLF

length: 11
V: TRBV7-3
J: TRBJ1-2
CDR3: ASSLGTEYGYT

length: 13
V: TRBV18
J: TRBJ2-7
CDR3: ASSPPQRGAYEQY